A selection of T cell receptor beta chains follows, all from one sample in a study of T cells in Graves' hyperthyroidism and ophthalmopathy. Each CDR3 protein is one row after TCRdb ran MiXCR on the multiplex PCR reads. Here the sample spans about half a million distinct CDR3 sequences, approximately 22% being singletons. Source material: blood. The receptors come from a woman aged 70-85 years with Graves' ophthalmopathy. The CDR3 runs from the conserved cysteine through the conserved F or W. D genes are given only for firm matches. A row's size may be missing; if present it is once, few, many or a size class.

V: TRBV6-1; J: TRBJ2-3; size: -; D: -; DNA: TGTGCCAGCTCTACCCTGGGACAACACACAGATACGCAGTATTTT; CDR3: CASSTLGQHTDTQYF
V: TRBV11-3; J: TRBJ2-1; size: many; D: TRBD2; DNA: TGTGCCAGCAGCTATAGCGGGGCCGGTGAGCAGTTCTTC; CDR3: CASSYSGAGEQFF
V: TRBV19; J: TRBJ1-1; size: -; D: -; DNA: TGTGCCAGTAGTATCGCCAGGGGGAACACTGAAGCTTTCTTT; CDR3: CASSIARGNTEAFF
V: TRBV10-2; J: TRBJ2-3; size: -; D: TRBD2; DNA: TGCGCCAGCACCCCAGCGGGAGGGTCAGATACGCAGTATTTT; CDR3: CASTPAGGSDTQYF
V: TRBV2; J: TRBJ2-7; size: -; D: TRBD2; DNA: TGTGCCAGCAGTTCCGGGACTAGCGGAGCCTACGAGCAGCACTTC; CDR3: CASSSGTSGAYEQHF
V: TRBV3-1; J: TRBJ2-7; size: few; D: -; DNA: TGTGCCAGCAGCCACCGGGCTACTACCTTCGAGCAGTACTTC; CDR3: CASSHRATTFEQYF
V: TRBV18; J: TRBJ1-2; size: -; D: -; DNA: TGTGCCAGCTCACTTCAACCCTCTAACTATGGCTACACCTTC; CDR3: CASSLQPSNYGYTF
V: TRBV19; J: TRBJ1-4; size: -; D: TRBD1; DNA: TGTGCCAGTAGGTCGGGACAGGGGGACGAAAAACTGTTTTTT; CDR3: CASRSGQGDEKLFF
V: TRBV6-6; J: TRBJ1-4; size: -; D: TRBD1; DNA: TGTGCCAGCAGTTACTCGGGACAGTCTGGATGGGAAAAACTGTTTTTT; CDR3: CASSYSGQSGWEKLFF
V: TRBV10-3; J: TRBJ1-2; size: -; D: TRBD1; DNA: TGTGCCATCAGCCAACAGGGGGCCGCCGGTTATGGCTACACCTTC; CDR3: CAISQQGAAGYGYTF
V: TRBV19; J: TRBJ2-7; size: few; D: TRBD2; DNA: TGTGCCAGTAGTATGATTGGGACTAGAGTCTACGAGCAGTACTTC; CDR3: CASSMIGTRVYEQYF
V: TRBV11-2; J: TRBJ2-1; size: few; D: -; DNA: TGTGCCAGCAGCTTAGAGGTGGGTTGGCAGTTCTTC; CDR3: CASSLEVGWQFF
V: TRBV30; J: TRBJ2-3; size: -; D: TRBD1; DNA: TGTGCCTGGGGAAAAGGGACAGGGAGCACAGATACGCAGTATTTT; CDR3: CAWGKGTGSTDTQYF
V: TRBV5-6; J: TRBJ1-1; size: few; D: -; DNA: TGTGCCAGCAGCTTGGTCCCCGGTGTCTCTGAAGCTTTCTTT; CDR3: CASSLVPGVSEAFF
V: TRBV3-1; J: TRBJ2-7; size: few; D: -; DNA: TGTGCCAGCAGCCAAGGCAGAGACGGCTCCTACGAGCAGTACTTC; CDR3: CASSQGRDGSYEQYF
V: TRBV20-1; J: TRBJ1-2; size: -; D: -; DNA: TGCAGTGCCATTGCAGGGGTGGCTAACTATGGCTACACCTTC; CDR3: CSAIAGVANYGYTF
V: TRBV28; J: TRBJ1-1; size: many; D: -; DNA: TGTGCCAGCAGTTTAACCCCCGGTCCGAGCCCTAACACTGAAGCTTTCTTT; CDR3: CASSLTPGPSPNTEAFF
V: TRBV7-2; J: TRBJ2-5; size: -; D: TRBD2; DNA: TGTGCCAGCAGCTTAGCTACCCCTAGCGGGTTAGGGGGAGAGACCCAGTACTTC; CDR3: CASSLATPSGLGGETQYF
V: TRBV15; J: TRBJ1-5; size: many; D: -; DNA: TGTGCCACCAGCAGAGAATGGGAAACCCATCAGCCCCAGCATTTT; CDR3: CATSREWETHQPQHF
V: TRBV10-3; J: TRBJ1-2; size: few; D: TRBD1; DNA: TGTGCCATCTGGAAGGGACAGGGAATGAAGACCTTC; CDR3: CAIWKGQGMKTF
V: TRBV6-1; J: TRBJ2-7; size: -; D: -; DNA: TGTGCCAGCAGTCGCACAGCCGGGGGCGAGCAGTACTTC; CDR3: CASSRTAGGEQYF
V: TRBV9; J: TRBJ1-2; size: many; D: -; DNA: TGTGCCAGCAGCGGGGCTAACTATGGCTACACCTTC; CDR3: CASSGANYGYTF
V: TRBV6-1; J: TRBJ1-1; size: -; D: -; DNA: TGTGCCAGCAGTCACAGCCAAAACACTGAAGCTTTCTTT; CDR3: CASSHSQNTEAFF
V: TRBV11-2; J: TRBJ2-5; size: many; D: TRBD1; DNA: TGTGCCAGCAGCCAGGGGGACACGGGCACAGAGACCCAGTACTTC; CDR3: CASSQGDTGTETQYF
V: TRBV10-3; J: TRBJ1-2; size: -; D: -; DNA: TGTGCCATCGGTGAGGGTCGCTATGGCTACACCTTC; CDR3: CAIGEGRYGYTF
V: TRBV10-1; J: TRBJ1-5; size: few; D: -; DNA: TGCGCCAGCAGTGATCTCATATGCTATCAGCCCCAGCATTTT; CDR3: CASSDLICYQPQHF
V: TRBV30; J: TRBJ2-1; size: -; D: TRBD2; DNA: TGTGCCTGGAGGGGTAGCGGGAGTGAGCAGTTCTTC; CDR3: CAWRGSGSEQFF
V: TRBV12-3/TRBV12-4; J: TRBJ1-2; size: many; D: -; DNA: TGTGCCAGCAGCACACAGGTCATCTATGGCTACACCTTC; CDR3: CASSTQVIYGYTF
V: TRBV11-1; J: TRBJ2-7; size: few; D: TRBD2; DNA: TGTGCCAGCAGCTTAGGGTCTAGCGGGTTCCACGAGCAGTACTTC; CDR3: CASSLGSSGFHEQYF
V: TRBV27; J: TRBJ2-2; size: few; D: TRBD2; DNA: TGTGCCAGCAGTTTCTTTGGGGGGGGCACCGGGGAGCTGTTTTTT; CDR3: CASSFFGGGTGELFF
V: TRBV4-1; J: TRBJ2-2; size: -; D: -; DNA: TGCGCCAGCAGCCGCAGCGTACCGAACACCGGGGAGCTGTTTTTT; CDR3: CASSRSVPNTGELFF
V: TRBV19; J: TRBJ2-2; size: -; D: -; DNA: TGTGCCAGTAGTATGAGGCGGGGATTGGACACCGGGGAGCTGTTTTTT; CDR3: CASSMRRGLDTGELFF
V: TRBV19; J: TRBJ2-3; size: -; D: -; DNA: TGTGCCAGCCGTCGCAGGGACGTTAGCACAGATACGCAGTATTTT; CDR3: CASRRRDVSTDTQYF
V: TRBV20-1; J: TRBJ2-4; size: -; D: -; DNA: TGCAGTGCCCCTTCGGCATACAGGGCCTCTGACATTCAGTACTTC; CDR3: CSAPSAYRASDIQYF
V: TRBV19; J: TRBJ2-7; size: once; D: -; DNA: TGTGCCAGTCGGGAAGATACAGGAGCCTACGAGCAGTACTTC; CDR3: CASREDTGAYEQYF
V: TRBV7-2; J: TRBJ2-7; size: few; D: TRBD2; DNA: TGTGCCAGCAGCTCCCAGCGGGAGGGTCGGTACGAGCAGTACTTC; CDR3: CASSSQREGRYEQYF
V: TRBV11-3; J: TRBJ2-1; size: many; D: -; DNA: TGTGCCAGCAGCTTCGGCAGTAACTCCTACAATGAGCAGTTCTTC; CDR3: CASSFGSNSYNEQFF
V: TRBV5-4; J: TRBJ2-7; size: -; D: TRBD2; DNA: TGTGCCCCCAGCCCCACTAGCGGATACTACGAGCAGTACTTC; CDR3: CAPSPTSGYYEQYF
V: TRBV2; J: TRBJ2-7; size: many; D: -; DNA: TGTGCCAGCAGAAGAATCCGGGACATTCTGCCGTACGAGCAGTACTTC; CDR3: CASRRIRDILPYEQYF
V: TRBV5-4; J: TRBJ2-2; size: -; D: -; DNA: TGTGCCAGCAGTACCACATCAGAGACCGGGGAGCTGTTTTTT; CDR3: CASSTTSETGELFF
V: TRBV20-1; J: TRBJ1-1; size: many; D: -; DNA: TGCAGTGCTCAGACAGATCCAAACACTGAAGCTTTCTTT; CDR3: CSAQTDPNTEAFF
V: TRBV6-7; J: TRBJ1-5; size: -; D: TRBD1; DNA: TGTGCCAGCAGTTCCCAGGGGGTCTGCAATCAGCCCCAGCATTTT; CDR3: CASSSQGVCNQPQHF
V: TRBV7-2; J: TRBJ2-2; size: many; D: -; DNA: TGTGCCAGCAGCTTACATCCGCGGGCGAACACCGGGGAGCTGTTTTTT; CDR3: CASSLHPRANTGELFF
V: TRBV10-3; J: TRBJ2-5; size: many; D: -; DNA: TGTGCCATCAGTGTGTCAGGCCAAGAGACCCAGTACTTC; CDR3: CAISVSGQETQYF
V: TRBV9; J: TRBJ2-7; size: -; D: TRBD2; DNA: TGTGCCAGCAGCGCCGGACTAGCGGCGTCCTACGAGCAGTACTTC; CDR3: CASSAGLAASYEQYF
V: TRBV7-2; J: TRBJ1-2; size: -; D: -; DNA: TGTGCCAGCAGCTTATCAGGATCCGACTATGGCTACACCTTC; CDR3: CASSLSGSDYGYTF
V: TRBV19; J: TRBJ1-2; size: -; D: -; DNA: TGTGCCAGTAAGGACGGATTCTATGGCTACACCTTC; CDR3: CASKDGFYGYTF
V: TRBV30; J: TRBJ2-7; size: -; D: -; DNA: TGTGCCTGGAGTCCTCGGACAACTACCTCCCTCTCCTACGAGCAGTACTTC; CDR3: CAWSPRTTTSLSYEQYF
V: TRBV6-5; J: TRBJ2-1; size: few; D: TRBD2; DNA: TGTGCCAGCAGTTACCAACTAGCGGGAGGGGGGGGGCAGTTCTTC; CDR3: CASSYQLAGGGGQFF
V: TRBV5-1; J: TRBJ2-1; size: -; D: TRBD2; DNA: TGCGCCACCTCATGGACTAGCGGATCCTACAATGAGCAGTTCTTC; CDR3: CATSWTSGSYNEQFF
V: TRBV6-5; J: TRBJ2-2; size: few; D: -; DNA: TGTGCCAGCAGTTACTCGGGCGGGAACACCGGGGAGCTGTTTTTT; CDR3: CASSYSGGNTGELFF
V: TRBV6-2/TRBV6-3; J: TRBJ2-7; size: few; D: -; DNA: TGTGCCAGCAGTTCAAGTGAGAGTTACGAGCAGTACTTC; CDR3: CASSSSESYEQYF
V: TRBV6-1; J: TRBJ2-7; size: many; D: TRBD1; DNA: TGTGCCAGCCGACAGGGTACCCTTTCGGACGAGCAGTACTTC; CDR3: CASRQGTLSDEQYF
V: TRBV19; J: TRBJ2-3; size: -; D: TRBD2; DNA: TGTGCCAGTAGTCCGAGACTAGCGGGAGATAGGAGCACAGATACGCAGTATTTT; CDR3: CASSPRLAGDRSTDTQYF